This T cell receptor beta chain derives from a study of blood T cell repertoires in COVID-19. The wider study: From the United States, Italy and Spain came samples of acute and convalescent COVID-19. From T cells, B-cell-depleted T cells, or PBMCs came the material, which was cDNA or gDNA.

In terms of age and location, participants ranged from roughly 18 to 95 years and lived in roughly 22 US areas. Clones were read by immunoSEQ multiplex PCR, and TCRdb kept only the in-frame ones, dropping some. Of under 300,000 clones listed, approximately 91% are singletons. Germline CDR1 reads MGHRA; CDR2 reads YSYEKL. The CDR3 contains 19 residues. The J segment lost 2 bases and the V segment lost 4 bases, leaving 20 bases of the junction unmatched. This chain connects TRBV4-1 to TRBJ2-7; 7 positions agree with TRBD1. Sequencing used PBMCs or T cells enriched from blood (not recorded which). The receptor was isolated from a woman aged 40 to 49 with acute COVID-19. The CDR3 DNA follows: TGCGCCAGCAGCCCCCTGAGTAGGGTAGGGGGCCCTCTCACCTACGAGCAGTACTTC. Residues: CASSPLSRVGGPLTYEQYF.